What follows are 5 T cell receptor beta chains derived from one specimen sequenced in a study of graft-versus-host responses after intestinal transplantation. Data came from immunoSEQ multiplex PCR; TCRdb stores just in-frame clones and leaves some out. The table records 35,000 to 40,000 clones, over 85% of them present only once. The specimen comprised PBMCs, sampled 16 days after intestinal transplant. All receptors come from a human patient who received an intestinal transplant, so some T cells may come from the graft donor.

The gene calls are TRBV6-1 and TRBJ2-1; a possible D gene is TRBD1 (5 bases). CDR1 and CDR2 from the germline V gene are MNHNS and SASEGT. The CDR3 extends over 13 amino acids. Deletions cut 5 bases from V and 2 bases from J, with 7 bases between. The CDR3 coding sequence is TGTGCCAGCAGTCCCAGGGCCTACAATGAGCAGTTCTTC. This codes for CASSPRAYNEQFF.

This clone came up once. The chain links TRBV5-5 to TRBJ2-2; the D is unclear. Trimming removed 0 bases from V and 5 bases from J, with 14 bases in between. This CDR3 has 16 amino acids. Germline V gives CDR1 SGHKS, CDR2 YYEKEE (reference sequence). The chain's CDR3 is CASSLVYGRSTGELFF. CDR3 in DNA: TGTGCCAGCAGCTTGGTTTACGGCAGGTCTACCGGGGAGCTGTTTTTT.

The V and J genes are TRBV11-2 and TRBJ2-5, with no clear D. Germline CDR1 reads SGHAT; CDR2 reads FQNNGV. This CDR3 has 11 residues. The ends were cut back, 3 bases at V and 3 bases at J, with 2 bases in the middle. CDR3: CASSFKETQYF. CDR3 nucleotides: TGTGCCAGCAGCTTTAAAGAGACCCAGTACTTC.

The chain employs TRBV6-5 and TRBJ1-2; no definite D call. The CDR3 loop spans 11 amino acids. With 5 bases removed from V and 0 bases from J, the gap between germline ends came to 1 base. Germline V gene data show CDR1 as MNHEY and CDR2 as SVGAGI. The DNA of the CDR3 is TGTGCCAGCAGTGCTAACTATGGCTACACCTTC. Protein: CASSANYGYTF.

The chain uses TRBV7-2 and TRBJ2-7, with D possibly matching TRBD1 (5 bases). The CDR3 runs 15 residues. The germline V and J ends were trimmed by 5 bases and 4 bases, with 18 bases remaining between them. CDR1 and CDR2 (germline): SGHTA, FQGNSA. CDR3: CASSPNLRASYEQYF. For the CDR3, the DNA is TGTGCCAGCAGCCCTAATCTCAGGGCTTCGTACGAGCAGTACTTC. The variable domain in full, completed from reference TRBV7-2 and TRBJ2-7, reads GAGVSQSPSNKVTEKGKDVELRCDPISGHTALYWYRQSLGQGLEFLIYFQGNSAPDKSGLPSDRFSAERTGGSVSTLTIQRTQQEDSAVYLCASSPNLRASYEQYFGPGTRLTVT.